This T cell receptor beta chain was captured by sequencing in a study of blood T cell repertoires in COVID-19. Germline-derived CDR1 and CDR2 are MGHRA and YSYEKL. V was cut by 3 bases and J by 2 bases, with 14 bases left in between. The CDR3 length is 15 residues. Profiled with immunoSEQ multiplex PCR; TCRdb holds only in-frame clones, not every one. The top ten clones hold under 2% of a sample with roughly 300,000 clones, roughly 86% of them seen once. The source of this sequence is a woman between 50 and 59 years old with acute or convalescent COVID-19. Specimen: peripheral blood. V and J are TRBV4-1 and TRBJ2-7; D might be TRBD2 (6 bases). The CDR3 sequence is CASSQPGRGAYEQYF. DNA for the CDR3: TGCGCCAGCAGCCAGCCGGGACGCGGGGCCTACGAGCAGTACTTC.